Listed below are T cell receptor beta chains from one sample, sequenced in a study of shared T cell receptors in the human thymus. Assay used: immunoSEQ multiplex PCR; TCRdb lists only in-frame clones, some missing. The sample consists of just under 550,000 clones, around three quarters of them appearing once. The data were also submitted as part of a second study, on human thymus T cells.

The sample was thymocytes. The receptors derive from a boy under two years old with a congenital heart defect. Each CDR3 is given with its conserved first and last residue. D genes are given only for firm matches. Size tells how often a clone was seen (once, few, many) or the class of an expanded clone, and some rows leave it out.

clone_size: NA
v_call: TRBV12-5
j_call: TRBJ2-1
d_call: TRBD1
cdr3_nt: TGTGCTAGTGGTTTGGGGTCTGACAGGGAACATGAGCAGTTCTTC
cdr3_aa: CASGLGSDREHEQFF

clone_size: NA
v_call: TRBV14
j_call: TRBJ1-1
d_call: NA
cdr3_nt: TGTGCCAGCAGCCTCAACCCGCAGCGGGGGATGAACACTGAAGCTTTCTTT
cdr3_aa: CASSLNPQRGMNTEAFF

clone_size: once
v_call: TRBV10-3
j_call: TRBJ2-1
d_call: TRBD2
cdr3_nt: TGTGCCATCAGTGAGTCTTGGGCTAGCGGGAGGAGCTCCTACAATGAGCAGTTCTTC
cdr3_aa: CAISESWASGRSSYNEQFF

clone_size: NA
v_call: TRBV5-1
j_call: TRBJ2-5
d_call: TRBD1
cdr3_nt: TGCGCCAGCAGCTGGGGACAGGGGGCGGAGGAGACCCAGTACTTC
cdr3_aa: CASSWGQGAEETQYF

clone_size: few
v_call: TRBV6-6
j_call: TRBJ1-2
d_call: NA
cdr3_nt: TGTGCCAGCAGCGGAGGAGGGGCTCGGTACTATGGCTACACCTTC
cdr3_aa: CASSGGGARYYGYTF

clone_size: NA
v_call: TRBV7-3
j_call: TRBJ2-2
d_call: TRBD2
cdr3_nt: TGTGCCAGCAGCTTAGGGCCGGGGGGGGCACCGGAGCTGTTTTTT
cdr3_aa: CASSLGPGGAPELFF

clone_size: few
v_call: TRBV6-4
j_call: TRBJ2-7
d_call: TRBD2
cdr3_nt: TGTGCCAGCAGTAGAGCGGGAGAAAGGTACGAGCAGTACTTC
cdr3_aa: CASSRAGERYEQYF

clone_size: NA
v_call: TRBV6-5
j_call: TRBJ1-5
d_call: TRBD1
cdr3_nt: TGTGCCAGCAGTCCCGGGACAGGGACTCAGCCCCAGCATTTT
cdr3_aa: CASSPGTGTQPQHF

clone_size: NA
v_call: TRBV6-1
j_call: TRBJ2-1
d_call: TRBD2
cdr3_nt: TGTGCCAGCAGAGATATAGCGGGAACCTACAATGAGCAGTTCTTC
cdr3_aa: CASRDIAGTYNEQFF

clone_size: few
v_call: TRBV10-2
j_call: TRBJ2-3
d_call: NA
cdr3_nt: TGCGCCAGCAGTGAGCTAGCGTTCGGGGCAGATACGCAGTATTTT
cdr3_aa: CASSELAFGADTQYF

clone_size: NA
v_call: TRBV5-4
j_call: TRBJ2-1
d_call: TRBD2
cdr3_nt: TGTGCCAGCAGCTTGTGGCGGGAGGGGGTTTGGACCTACAATGAGCAGTTCTTC
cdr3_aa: CASSLWREGVWTYNEQFF

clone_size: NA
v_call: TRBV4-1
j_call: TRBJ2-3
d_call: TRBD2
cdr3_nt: TGCGCCAGCAGCCAATACCTAGCGGGAGGGCCTACAGATACGCAGTATTTT
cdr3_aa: CASSQYLAGGPTDTQYF

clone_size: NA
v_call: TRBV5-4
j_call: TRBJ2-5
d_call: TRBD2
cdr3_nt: TGTGCCAGCAGCTTCTCCCTTAGCGGGAAGCAGTACTTC
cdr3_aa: CASSFSLSGKQYF

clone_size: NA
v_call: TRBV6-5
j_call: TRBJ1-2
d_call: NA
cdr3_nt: TGTGCCAGCAGTTACTCGAAGCCTAGCAACTATGGCTACACCTTC
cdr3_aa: CASSYSKPSNYGYTF

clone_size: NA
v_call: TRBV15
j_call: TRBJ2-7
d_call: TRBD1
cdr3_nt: TGTGCCACCAGCAGAGATCGGACAGGCGAGCCCTACGAGCAGTACTTC
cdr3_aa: CATSRDRTGEPYEQYF

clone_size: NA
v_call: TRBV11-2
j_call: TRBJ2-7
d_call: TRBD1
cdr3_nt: TGTGCCAGCAGATCGCCGACAGGGAAGGGGACGTACGAGCAGTACTTC
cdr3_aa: CASRSPTGKGTYEQYF

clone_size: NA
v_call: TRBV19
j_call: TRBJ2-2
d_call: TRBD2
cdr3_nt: TGTGCCAGTAGTATATGGCCTAGCGGGAACGAAAACACCGGGGAGCTGTTTTTT
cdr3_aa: CASSIWPSGNENTGELFF

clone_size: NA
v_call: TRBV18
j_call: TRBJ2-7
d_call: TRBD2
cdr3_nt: TGTGCCAGCTCACCACCGGGGGGGATAAGCCTAGACGAGCAGTACTTC
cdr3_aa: CASSPPGGISLDEQYF

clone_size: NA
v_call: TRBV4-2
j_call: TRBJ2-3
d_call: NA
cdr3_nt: TGTGCCAGCAGCCAAGATCTTGAGGACAAACTTATAGATACGCAGTATTTT
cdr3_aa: CASSQDLEDKLIDTQYF

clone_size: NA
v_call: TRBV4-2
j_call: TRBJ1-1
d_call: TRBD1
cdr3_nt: TGTGCCAGCAGCCAAGATGCCGGACAGGGGTTGAGGAACACTGAAGCTTTCTTT
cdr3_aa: CASSQDAGQGLRNTEAFF

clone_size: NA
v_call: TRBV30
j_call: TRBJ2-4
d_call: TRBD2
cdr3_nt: TGTGCCTGTCGAGCGGGAGGGCTTCAGTACTTC
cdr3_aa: CACRAGGLQYF

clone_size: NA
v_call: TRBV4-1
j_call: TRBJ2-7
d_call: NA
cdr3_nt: TGCGCCAGCAGCCAAGTTGGGGCTGCGGAGCCCTACGAGCAGTACTTC
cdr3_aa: CASSQVGAAEPYEQYF

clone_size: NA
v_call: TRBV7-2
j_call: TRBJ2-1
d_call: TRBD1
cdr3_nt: TGTGCCAGCAGCTACCGGACAGGGGGCCGTGAGCAGTTCTTC
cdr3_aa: CASSYRTGGREQFF

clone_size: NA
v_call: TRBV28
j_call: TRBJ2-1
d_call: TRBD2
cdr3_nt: TGTGCCAGCAGTCTAGCGGTCAATGAGCAGTTCTTC
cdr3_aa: CASSLAVNEQFF

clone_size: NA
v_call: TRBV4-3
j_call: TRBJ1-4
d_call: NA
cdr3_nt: TGCGCCAGCAGCCAAAAGGGCGGGGGGGATACTAATGAAAAACTGTTTTTT
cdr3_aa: CASSQKGGGDTNEKLFF

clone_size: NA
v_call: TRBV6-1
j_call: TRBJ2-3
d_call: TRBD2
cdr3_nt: TGTGCCAGCACCAGACTAGCGGGCCCCACAGATACGCAGTATTTT
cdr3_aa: CASTRLAGPTDTQYF

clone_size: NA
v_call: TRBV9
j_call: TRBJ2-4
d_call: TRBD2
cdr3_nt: TGTGCCAGCAGCAAAAGCGGGAGGGCCGGCAAAAACATTCAGTACTTC
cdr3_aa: CASSKSGRAGKNIQYF

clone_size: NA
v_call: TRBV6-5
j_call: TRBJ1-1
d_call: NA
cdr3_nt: TGTGCCAGCAGACCGAGGGCGGGGCCGAACACTGAAGCTTTCTTT
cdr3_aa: CASRPRAGPNTEAFF